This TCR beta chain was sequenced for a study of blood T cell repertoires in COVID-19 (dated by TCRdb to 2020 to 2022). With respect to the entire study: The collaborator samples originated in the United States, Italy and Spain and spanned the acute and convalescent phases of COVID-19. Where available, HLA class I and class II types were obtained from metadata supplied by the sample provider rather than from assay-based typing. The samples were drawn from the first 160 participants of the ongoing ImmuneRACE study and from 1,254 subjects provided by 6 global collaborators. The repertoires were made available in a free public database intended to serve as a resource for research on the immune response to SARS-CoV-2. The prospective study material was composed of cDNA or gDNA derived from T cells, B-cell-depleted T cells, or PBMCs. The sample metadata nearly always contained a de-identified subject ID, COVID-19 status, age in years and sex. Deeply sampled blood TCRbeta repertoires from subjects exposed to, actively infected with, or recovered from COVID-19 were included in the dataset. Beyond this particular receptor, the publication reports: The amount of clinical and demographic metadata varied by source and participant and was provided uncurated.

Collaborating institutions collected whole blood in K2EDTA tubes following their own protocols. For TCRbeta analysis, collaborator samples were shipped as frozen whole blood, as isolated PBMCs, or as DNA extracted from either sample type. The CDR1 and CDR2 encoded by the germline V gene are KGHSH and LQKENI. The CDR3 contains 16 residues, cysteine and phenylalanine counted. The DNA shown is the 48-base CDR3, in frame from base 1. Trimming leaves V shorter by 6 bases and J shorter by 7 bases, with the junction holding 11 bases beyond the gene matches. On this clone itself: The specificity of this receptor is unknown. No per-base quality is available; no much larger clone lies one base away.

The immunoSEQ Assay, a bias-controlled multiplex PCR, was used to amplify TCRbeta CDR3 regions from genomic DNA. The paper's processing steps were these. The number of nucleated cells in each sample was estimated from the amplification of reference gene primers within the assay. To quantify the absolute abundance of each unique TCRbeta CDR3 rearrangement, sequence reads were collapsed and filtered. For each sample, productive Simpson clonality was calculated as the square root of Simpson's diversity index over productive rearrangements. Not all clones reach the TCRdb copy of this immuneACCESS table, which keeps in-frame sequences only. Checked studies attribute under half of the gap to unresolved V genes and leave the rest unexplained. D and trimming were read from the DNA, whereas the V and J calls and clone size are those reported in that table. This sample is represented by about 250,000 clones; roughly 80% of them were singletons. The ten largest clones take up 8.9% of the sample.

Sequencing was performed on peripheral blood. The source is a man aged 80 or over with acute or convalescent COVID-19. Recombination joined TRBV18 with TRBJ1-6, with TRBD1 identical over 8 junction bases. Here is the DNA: TGTGCCAGCTCCCTTAAAGGACAGGGACTCAATTCACCCCTCCACTTT. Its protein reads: CASSLKGQGLNSPLHF.